A single sample gave rise to the 4 T cell receptor beta chains below, sequenced in a study of molecular identifiers for immune sequencing clone quantification. Using its own MiXCR run on the PCR reads, TCRdb lists one record per CDR3 protein. The table records some 100,000 distinct CDR3 sequences, roughly a third of them present only once. The material sequenced was naive CD8+ T cells from blood, with Jurkat cell RNA spiked in. Subset: FACS-sorted CD8+CD4-CCR7+CD45RA+ naive T cells. These receptors came from a human donor in good health. Some libraries in this study had Jurkat cell RNA spiked in.

Concerning this clonotype itself: Just one base apart from a much larger clone, this may be a read error. The genes are TRBV29-1 and TRBJ1-1, with D unresolved. There are 10 residues in the CDR3. Germline CDR1 reads SQVTM; CDR2 reads ANQGSEA. The chain's CDR3 is CGVEAGEAFF. CDR3 DNA: TGCGGCGTTGAGGCGGGTGAAGCTTTCTTT.

The sample holds a few counts of this clonotype. A much larger clonotype is one base distant, so this may be a read error. The chain recombines TRBV28 with TRBJ2-7; 8 bases match TRBD1. The germline CDR1 and CDR2 sequences are MDHEN and SYDVKM. V dropped 5 bases and J dropped 12; count of bases not matched to a gene: 12. The CDR3 sequence is 13 residues long. Here the CDR3 DNA reads TGTGCCAGCAGTATTTCAGGGGGCAAAGTCGGGTACTTC. This translates into CASSISGGKVGYF.

The chain has TRBV27 and TRBJ2-7; D gene ambiguous. The CDR3 spans 11 residues. From germline, CDR1 is MNHEY and CDR2 SMNVEV (reference sequence). The V and J ends lost 8 bases and 3 bases respectively, with 8 bases between them. Here the CDR3 DNA reads TGTGCCAGCGGTTGGGGCTACGAGCAGTACTTC. Its protein product is CASGWGYEQYF.

V gene TRBV19 combines with J gene TRBJ2-3; D is undetermined. The CDR3 loop spans 17 amino acids. Trimming removed 6 bases from V and 1 base from J, with 20 bases in between. Germline V CDR1 and CDR2: LNHDA, SQIVND (reference sequence). In nucleotides, the CDR3 is TGTGCCAGTAGCCAAGGGATTAGGAGAGATGGCACAGATACGCAGTATTTT. This translates into CASSQGIRRDGTDTQYF.